The present entry profiles one TCR beta chain with its context. The second PCR ran about 7 to 12 cycles with a sample-barcoded 5' primer and J-beta primers. TCRdb re-analysed the 5' RACE reads in MiXCR, keeping a single row per CDR3 protein. This table holds roughly 1,300,000 distinct CDR3 sequences, almost 60% found once. The sample originates from a study of blood T cells in healthy people across ages. The germline V and J ends were trimmed by 8 bases and 0 bases, with 8 bases remaining between them. Per germline, CDR1 MNHEY and CDR2 SMNVEV (reference sequence). The CDR3 runs 13 residues. The J gene is TRBJ2-1, the V gene TRBV27; D not resolved. Sequencing used blood. This clonotype originated in a man aged 18 to 29 in good health. CDR3 sequence reads: CASGVYSYNEQFF. The CDR3 DNA reads TGTGCCAGCGGAGTTTACTCCTACAATGAGCAGTTCTTC.